The 25 T cell receptor beta chains below come from one sample, sequenced in a study of early T cells in non-severe SARS-CoV-2 infection. TCRdb called the 5' RACE reads again in MiXCR, with one record for every CDR3 protein. The sample comprises tens of thousands of distinct CDR3 sequences, roughly 5.4% of which are singletons, and roughly 6.3% rests with the top ten. Sequenced here: whole blood, sampled at baseline. The receptors originated from an adult who was a healthcare worker with PCR-confirmed SARS-CoV-2 infection or an uninfected control (not recorded which).

With respect to this clonotype: A much larger clone lies one base from this, so it may be a read error. The rearrangement joins TRBV7-9 to TRBJ1-2; no reliable D call. CDR1 SEHNR and CDR2 FQNEAQ come from the germline V gene (reference sequence). CDR3 length: 14 residues. In DNA, the CDR3 is TGTGCCAGCAGCTTAGTTGCAGTTAACTATGGCCACACCTTC. Protein product: CASSLVAVNYGHTF.

Many counts were recorded for this clonotype. The V gene is TRBV20-1, the J gene TRBJ1-6; D gene uncertain. CDR3 length equals 12 residues. Trimming pared 0 bases from V and 10 bases from J, leaving 7 bases between. Germline-derived CDR1 and CDR2 are DFQATT and SNEGSKA (reference sequence). The CDR3: CSARDAGSPLHF. The CDR3 DNA reads TGCAGTGCTAGAGATGCGGGGTCACCCCTCCACTTT.

This clonotype was picked up many times. J is TRBJ2-3 and V is TRBV12-3 or TRBV12-4; TRBD2 aligns across 7 bases. The CDR3 is made up of 15 amino acids. Germline trimming cut 3 bases from V and 2 bases from J; bases unmatched to any gene: 5. CDR3 in DNA: TGTGCCAGCAGTTTTATGGGGGGGTTCACAGATACGCAGTATTTT. Its protein is CASSFMGGFTDTQYF.

This clonotype was picked up many times. The genes are TRBV28 and TRBJ2-1; 7 bases agree with TRBD2. J lost 10 bases, V lost 6 bases, and 15 bases had no gene match. CDR3 size: 15 residues. Per germline, CDR1 MDHEN and CDR2 SYDVKM. CDR3 sequence reads: CASRPRLPQRGEQFF. DNA for the CDR3: TGTGCCAGCAGACCCCGTCTGCCCCAGCGGGGAGAGCAGTTCTTC.

The sample holds many counts of this clonotype. This chain connects TRBV5-1 to TRBJ2-1; 9 bases line up with TRBD2. After removal of 0 bases from V and 6 bases from J, the junction contained 4 bases not matched to a gene. The CDR3 contains 15 residues. Germline assignment: CDR1 SGHRS and CDR2 YFSETQ. CDR3 DNA sequence: TGCGCCAGCAGCTTGGGACTAGCGGTTATCAATGAGCAGTTCTTC. Encoded protein: CASSLGLAVINEQFF.

This clonotype was seen many times. The chain is built from TRBV4-3 and TRBJ2-7; 7 nucleotides line up with TRBD2. Trimming at V came to 1 base and at J to 4 bases, leaving 4 bases not matched to a gene. Looked up from germline, CDR1 is LGHNA and CDR2 is YSLEER. This CDR3 is 14 amino acids long. The CDR3 is CASSQAWTSYEQYV. Written as DNA, the CDR3 is TGCGCCAGCAGCCAAGCATGGACTAGTTACGAGCAGTACGTC.

There are many counts of this clonotype. This chain links TRBV12-3 or TRBV12-4 with TRBJ1-5, with D perhaps TRBD1 (6 bases). V lost 4 bases and J 3 bases, leaving 10 bases between the germline ends. The CDR3 extends over 14 amino acids. CDR3 sequence (DNA): TGTGCCAGCAGTTGGACAGCGTCCAATCAGCCCCAGCATTTT. It encodes CASSWTASNQPQHF.

This clonotype showed up many times. This chain joins TRBV4-1 and TRBJ2-1; 12 nucleotides align to TRBD2. CDR1 is MGHRA and CDR2 is YSYEKL in the germline V gene. V shed 0 bases and J 7 bases; nucleotides not matched to a gene: 10. The length of the CDR3 is 18 residues. The CDR3 nucleotides read TGCGCCAGCAGCCAAGATCACCCCGGGACTAGCGGGTTGAATGAGCAGTTCTTC. Residues: CASSQDHPGTSGLNEQFF.

This clonotype was seen only a few times. The chain is built from TRBV5-1 and TRBJ2-2; no clear D gene. The CDR3 consists of 18 residues. Looked up from germline, CDR1 is SGHRS and CDR2 is YFSETQ. Trimming shortened V by 4 bases and J by 5 bases, and 24 bases separated the two germline ends. CDR3 in DNA: TGCGCCAGCAGCGAACCCTCCACCGGGTCCTACGCAACCGGGGAGCTGTTTTTT. Its translation: CASSEPSTGSYATGELFF.

At least ten counts were recorded for this clonotype. The rearrangement uses TRBV5-6 and TRBJ2-4, with D maybe TRBD1 (5 bases). The CDR3 runs 18 residues. The ends were cut back, 5 bases at V and 0 bases at J, with 21 bases in the middle. Germline V CDR1 and CDR2: SGHDT, YYEEEE. Here the CDR3 DNA reads TGTGCCAGCAGTCCCCAGGTTAGGGGTGAAATAGCCAAAAACATTCAGTACTTC. This sequence encodes CASSPQVRGEIAKNIQYF.

This clonotype was seen repeatedly, ten times or more. CDR3 loop: CASSQASGQGPTEAFF. The DNA of the CDR3 is TGTGCCAGCAGCCAAGCATCGGGACAGGGTCCCACTGAAGCTTTCTTT. The rearrangement uses TRBV4-2 and TRBJ1-1; 9 nucleotides match TRBD1. Looked up from germline, CDR1 is LGHNA and CDR2 is YNFKEQ. The CDR3 is 16 residues long. The V and J ends lost 1 base and 4 bases, in that order; junction bases with no gene match: 7.

This chain connects TRBV30 to TRBJ1-5, with a weak D call TRBD1 (6 bases). This CDR3 comprises 14 residues. Germline CDR1 GTSNPN, CDR2 SVGIG (reference sequence). V lost 0 bases and J lost 11, with 17 bases in between. The CDR3 coding sequence is TGTGCCTGGAGTGTACGACAGGAAACCCCGACCCAGCATTTT. Its protein product is CAWSVRQETPTQHF.

This clonotype was counted only a few times. This chain links TRBV27 with TRBJ2-7; 9 positions match TRBD1. This CDR3 comprises 15 residues. V lost 5 bases, J lost 7 bases, and 12 bases stayed unmatched. Germline assignment: CDR1 MNHEY and CDR2 SMNVEV (reference sequence). The CDR3 spells CASSTPGQGLREQYF. The CDR3 nucleotides read TGTGCCAGCAGTACACCGGGACAGGGCCTGAGAGAGCAGTACTTC.

The sample holds many counts of this clonotype. This chain links TRBV24-1 with TRBJ1-1; D gene ambiguous. The CDR3 length is 14 residues. Germline V gene sequence: CDR1 KGHDR, CDR2 SFDVKD. V lost 1 base, J lost 1 base, and 6 bases lay in between. The CDR3 coding sequence is TGTGCCACCAGTGATTTCATGGGGAACACTGAAGCTTTCTTT. Encoded protein: CATSDFMGNTEAFF.

This clonotype was counted many times. The rearrangement links TRBV28 to TRBJ2-7; D not resolved. Germline CDR1 is MDHEN and CDR2 is SYDVKM. There are 11 residues in the CDR3. Trimming removed 4 bases from V and 4 bases from J, with 5 bases in between. CDR3 in amino acids: CASSSTYEQYV. Here the CDR3 DNA reads TGTGCCAGCAGTTCAACTTACGAGCAGTACGTC.

This clonotype showed up many times. This chain connects TRBV20-1 to TRBJ2-3; 7 nucleotides agree with TRBD1. Germline V gives CDR1 DFQATT, CDR2 SNEGSKA (reference sequence). The CDR3 is 13 residues long. V gave up 6 bases and J gave up 4 bases; unmatched junction bases: 7. The CDR3 sequence is CSATDRDADTQYF. The CDR3, as DNA: TGCAGTGCAACCGACAGGGACGCAGATACGCAGTATTTT.

This clonotype was seen a handful of times. The chain links TRBV20-1 to TRBJ2-7; D might be TRBD1 (5 bases). CDR3 length equals 15 residues. V lost 4 bases and J 3 bases, leaving 19 bases between the germline ends. Germline lookup yields CDR1 DFQATT and CDR2 SNEGSKA (reference sequence). The CDR3 sequence: CSATRRTHNLYEQYF. The DNA for the CDR3 is TGCAGTGCTACCCGCCGGACACATAATCTCTACGAGCAGTACTTC.

This clonotype was detected ten times or more. The chain uses TRBV9 and TRBJ2-2; D gene ambiguous. The V end lost 6 bases, the J end lost 3 bases, and 9 bases lay between the germline ends. Germline values: CDR1 SGDLS, CDR2 YYNGEE. This CDR3 comprises 13 residues. CDR3 sequence: CASTRLDTGELFF. The CDR3 DNA reads as TGTGCCAGCACCAGGCTCGACACCGGGGAGCTGTTTTTT.

Many counts were recorded for this clonotype. The chain employs TRBV7-2 and TRBJ2-6; 11 positions match TRBD1. V was pared by 5 bases and J by 1 base, with 4 bases of the junction left unmatched. CDR3 length: 17 amino acids. In germline, CDR1 is SGHTA, CDR2 FQGNSA. In DNA, the CDR3 is TGTGCCAGCAGCAGCGGACAGGGGGCGTCTGGGGCCAACGTCCTGACTTTC. It specifies CASSSGQGASGANVLTF.

V is TRBV11-2 and J is TRBJ2-7; no definite D call. The CDR3 has 11 residues. The V gene lost 4 bases and the J gene lost 6 bases, with 7 bases spanning the gap. CDR1 and CDR2 from the germline V gene are SGHAT and FQNNGV. CDR3 DNA: TGTGCCAGCAGCTCCGGGCGCGAGCAGTACTTC. This sequence encodes CASSSGREQYF.

This clonotype was recorded at least ten times. The rearrangement uses TRBV30 and TRBJ2-7, with D tentatively TRBD1 (5 bases). This CDR3 contains 12 residues. Trimming pared 5 bases from V and 4 bases from J, leaving 12 bases between. CDR1 is GTSNPN and CDR2 is SVGIG in the germline V gene (reference sequence). CDR3 bases: TGTGCCTGGGGGCGACAGATTTACGAGCAGTACTTC. The encoded protein is CAWGRQIYEQYF.

This clonotype was counted between two and nine times. The chain joins TRBV20-1 to TRBJ2-5; 8 bases align to TRBD2. The CDR3 covers 14 residues. V lost 0 bases to trimming and J lost 4 bases; unmatched junction nucleotides: 4. CDR1 and CDR2 from the germline V gene are DFQATT and SNEGSKA (reference sequence). The CDR3 sequence: CSARDLAGRETQYF. The CDR3 region has the DNA TGCAGTGCTAGAGATTTAGCGGGGCGAGAGACCCAGTACTTC.

This clonotype was counted at least ten times. The V call is TRBV30, the J call TRBJ1-5; 9 nucleotides match TRBD1. Looked up from germline, CDR1 is GTSNPN and CDR2 is SVGIG (reference sequence). Losses at the gene ends were 2 bases for V and 5 bases for J; bases not matched to a gene: 4. The length of the CDR3 is 14 residues. As DNA, the CDR3 is TGTGCCTGGAGTCCGGGACAGGGATATCAGCCCCAGCATTTT. This sequence encodes CAWSPGQGYQPQHF.

The rearrangement joins TRBV6-5 to TRBJ2-7; D uncertain. Germline CDR1 reads MNHEY; CDR2 reads SVGAGI. The CDR3 consists of 15 residues. V dropped 0 bases and J dropped 5 bases, with 14 bases sitting between them. The CDR3 protein is CASSYSRSLGHEQYF. The CDR3 nucleotides read TGTGCCAGCAGTTACTCGCGCTCCCTAGGACACGAGCAGTACTTC.

The DNA for the CDR3 is TGCAGCGTTGAGGCTAGAACCGAGACCCAGTACTTC. The encoded protein is CSVEARTETQYF. The genes are TRBV29-1 and TRBJ2-5; D is unclear. Germline V gene sequence: CDR1 SQVTM, CDR2 ANQGSEA. Trimming left V 3 bases short and J 5 bases short, with 10 bases between. The length of the CDR3 is 12 residues.